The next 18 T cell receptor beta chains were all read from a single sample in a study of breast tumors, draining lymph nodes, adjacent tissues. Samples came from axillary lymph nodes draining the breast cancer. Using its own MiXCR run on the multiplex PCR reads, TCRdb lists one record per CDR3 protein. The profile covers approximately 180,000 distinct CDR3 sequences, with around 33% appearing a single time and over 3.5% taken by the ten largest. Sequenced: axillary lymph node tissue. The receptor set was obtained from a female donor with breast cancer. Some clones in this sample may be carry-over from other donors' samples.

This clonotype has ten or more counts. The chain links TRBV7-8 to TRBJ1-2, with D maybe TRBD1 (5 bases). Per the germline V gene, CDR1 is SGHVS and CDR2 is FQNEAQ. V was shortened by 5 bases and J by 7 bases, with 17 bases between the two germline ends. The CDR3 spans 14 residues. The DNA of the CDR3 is TGTGCCAGCAGCCCGGGCAGGGTGTTCGGTGGCTACACCTTC. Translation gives CASSPGRVFGGYTF. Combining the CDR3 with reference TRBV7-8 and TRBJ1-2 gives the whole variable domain GAGVSQSPRYKVAKRGQDVALRCDPISGHVSLFWYQQALGQGPEFLTYFQNEAQLDKSGLPSDRFFAERPEGSVSTLKIQRTQQEDSAVYLCASSPGRVFGGYTFGSGTRLTVV.

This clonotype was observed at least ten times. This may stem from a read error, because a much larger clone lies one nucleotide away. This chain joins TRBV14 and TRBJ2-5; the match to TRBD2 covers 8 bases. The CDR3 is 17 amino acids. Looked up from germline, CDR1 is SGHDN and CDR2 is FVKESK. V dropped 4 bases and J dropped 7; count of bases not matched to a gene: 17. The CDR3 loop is CASSRSRGGLALATQYF. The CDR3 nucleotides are TGTGCCAGCAGCCGATCCCGGGGCGGACTAGCACTGGCGACCCAGTACTTC.

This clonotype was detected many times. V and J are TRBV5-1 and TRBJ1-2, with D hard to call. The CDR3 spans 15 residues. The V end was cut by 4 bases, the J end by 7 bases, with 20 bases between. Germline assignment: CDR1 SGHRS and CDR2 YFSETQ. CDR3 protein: CASSRDMALGIGYTF. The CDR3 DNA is TGCGCCAGCAGCCGAGACATGGCGTTGGGAATTGGCTACACCTTC.

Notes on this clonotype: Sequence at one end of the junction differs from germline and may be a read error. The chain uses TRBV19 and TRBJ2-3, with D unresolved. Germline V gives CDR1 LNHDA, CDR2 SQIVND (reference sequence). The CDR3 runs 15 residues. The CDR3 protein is CASGITFRNTDTQYF. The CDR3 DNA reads TGTGCCAGTGGTATAACTTTTCGAAACACAGATACGCAGTATTTT. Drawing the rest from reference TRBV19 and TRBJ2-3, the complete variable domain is DGGITQSPKYLFRKEGQNVTLSCEQNLNHDAMYWYRQDPGQGLRLIYYSQIVNDFQKGDIAEGYSVSREKKESFPLTVTSAQKNPTAFYLCASGITFRNTDTQYFGPGTRLTVL.

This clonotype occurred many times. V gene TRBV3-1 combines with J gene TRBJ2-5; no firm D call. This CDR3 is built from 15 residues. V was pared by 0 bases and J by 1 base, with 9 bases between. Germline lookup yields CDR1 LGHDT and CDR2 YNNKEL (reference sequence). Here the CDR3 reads CASSQDDHIQETQYF. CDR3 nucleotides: TGTGCCAGCAGCCAAGATGATCACATCCAAGAGACCCAGTACTTC.

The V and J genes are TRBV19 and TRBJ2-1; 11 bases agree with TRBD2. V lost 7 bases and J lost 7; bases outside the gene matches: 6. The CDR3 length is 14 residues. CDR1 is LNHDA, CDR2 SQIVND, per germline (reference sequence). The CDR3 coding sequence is TGTGCCAGTATAGAAACTAGCGGGAGAAATGAGCAGTTCTTC. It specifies CASIETSGRNEQFF.

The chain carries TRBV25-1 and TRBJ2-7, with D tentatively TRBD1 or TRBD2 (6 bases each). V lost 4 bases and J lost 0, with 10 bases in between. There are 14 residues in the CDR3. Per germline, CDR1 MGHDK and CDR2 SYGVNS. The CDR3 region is CASSARGASYEQYF. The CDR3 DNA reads TGTGCCAGCAGTGCGAGGGGGGCCTCCTACGAGCAGTACTTC.

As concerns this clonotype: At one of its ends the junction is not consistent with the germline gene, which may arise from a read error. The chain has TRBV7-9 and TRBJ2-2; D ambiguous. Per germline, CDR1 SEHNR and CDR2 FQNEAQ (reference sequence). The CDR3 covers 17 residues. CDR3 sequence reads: CASSQAGPRKGTGQLFF. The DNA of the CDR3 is TGTGCCAGCAGCCAGGCTGGACCCCGAAAGGGCACCGGGCAGCTGTTTTTT.

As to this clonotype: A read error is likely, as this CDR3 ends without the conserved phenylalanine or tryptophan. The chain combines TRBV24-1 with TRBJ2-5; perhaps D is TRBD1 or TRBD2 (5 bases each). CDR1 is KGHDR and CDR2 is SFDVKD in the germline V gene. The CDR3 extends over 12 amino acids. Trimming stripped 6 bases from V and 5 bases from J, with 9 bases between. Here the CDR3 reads CATSIRGETQYP. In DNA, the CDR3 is TGTGCCACCAGTATCCGGGGCGAGACCCAGTACCCC.

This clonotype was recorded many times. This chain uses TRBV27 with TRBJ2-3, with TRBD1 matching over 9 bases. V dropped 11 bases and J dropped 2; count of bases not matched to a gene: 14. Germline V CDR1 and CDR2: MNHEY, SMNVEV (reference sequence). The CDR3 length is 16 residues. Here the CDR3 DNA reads TGTGCCGGACGCCGGGACAGGGCTCGCTACACAGATACGCAGTATTTT. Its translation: CAGRRDRARYTDTQYF.

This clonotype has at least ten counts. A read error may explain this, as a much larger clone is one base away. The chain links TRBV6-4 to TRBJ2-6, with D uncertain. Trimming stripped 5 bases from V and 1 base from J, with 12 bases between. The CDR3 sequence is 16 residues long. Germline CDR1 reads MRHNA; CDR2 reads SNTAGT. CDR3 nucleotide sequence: TGTGCCAGCAGTCGCACCACAGCGTCTGGGGCCAACGTCCTGACTTTC. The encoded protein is CASSRTTASGANVLTF.

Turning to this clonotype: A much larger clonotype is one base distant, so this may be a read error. Written as DNA, the CDR3 is TGTGCCAGCAGTGAGAGTCCAGGGTTCATTCAGTACTTC. Protein: CASSESPGFIQYF. The gene calls are TRBV6-4 and TRBJ2-4; D might be TRBD1 (5 bases). The CDR3 is 13 residues long. With 3 bases removed from V and 9 bases from J, the gap between germline ends came to 12 bases. The germline V gene has CDR1 MRHNA and CDR2 SNTAGT.

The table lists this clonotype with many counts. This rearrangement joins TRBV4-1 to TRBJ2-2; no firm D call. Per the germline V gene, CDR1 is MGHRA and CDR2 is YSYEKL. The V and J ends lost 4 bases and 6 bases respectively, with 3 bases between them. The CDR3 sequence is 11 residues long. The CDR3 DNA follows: TGCGCCAGCAGCCTCCCCGGGGAGCTGTTTTTT. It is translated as CASSLPGELFF.

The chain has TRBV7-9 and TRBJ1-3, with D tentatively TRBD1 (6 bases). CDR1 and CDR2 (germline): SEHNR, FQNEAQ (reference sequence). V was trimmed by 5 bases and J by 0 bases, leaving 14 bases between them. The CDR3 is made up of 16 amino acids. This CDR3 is CASSPAGVLSGNTIYF. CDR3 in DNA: TGTGCCAGCAGCCCCGCAGGGGTCCTCTCTGGAAACACCATATATTTT.

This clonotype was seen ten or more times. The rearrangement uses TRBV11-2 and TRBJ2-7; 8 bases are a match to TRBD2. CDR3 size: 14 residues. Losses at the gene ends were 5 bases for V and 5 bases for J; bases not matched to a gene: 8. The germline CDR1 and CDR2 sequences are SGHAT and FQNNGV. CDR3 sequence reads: CASSPHSGGHEQYF. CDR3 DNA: TGTGCCAGCAGCCCACACAGCGGGGGTCACGAGCAGTACTTC. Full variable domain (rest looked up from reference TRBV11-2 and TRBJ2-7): EAGVAQSPRYKIIEKRQSVAFWCNPISGHATLYWYQQILGQGPKLLIQFQNNGVVDDSQLPKDRFSAERLKGVDSTLKIQPAKLEDSAVYLCASSPHSGGHEQYFGPGTRLTVT.

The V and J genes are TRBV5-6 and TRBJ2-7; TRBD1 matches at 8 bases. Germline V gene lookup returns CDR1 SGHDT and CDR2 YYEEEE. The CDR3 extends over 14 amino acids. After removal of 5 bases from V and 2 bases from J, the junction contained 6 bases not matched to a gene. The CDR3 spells CASSEGTGPYEQYF. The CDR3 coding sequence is TGTGCCAGCAGTGAGGGGACAGGACCCTACGAGCAGTACTTC.

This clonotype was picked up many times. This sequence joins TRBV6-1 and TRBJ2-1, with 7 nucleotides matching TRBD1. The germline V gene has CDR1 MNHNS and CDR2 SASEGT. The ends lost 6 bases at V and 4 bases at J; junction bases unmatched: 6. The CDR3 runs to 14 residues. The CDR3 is CASSTGTDYNEQFF. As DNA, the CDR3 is TGTGCCAGCAGCACCGGGACAGATTACAATGAGCAGTTCTTC.

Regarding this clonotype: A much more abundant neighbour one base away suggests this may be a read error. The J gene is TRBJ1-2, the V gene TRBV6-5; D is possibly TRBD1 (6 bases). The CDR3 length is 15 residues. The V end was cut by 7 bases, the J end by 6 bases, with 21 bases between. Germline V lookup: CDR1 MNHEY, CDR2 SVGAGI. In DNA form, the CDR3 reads TGTGCCAGCACCCGGACAGCCTCCAGTACTCATGGCTACACCTTC. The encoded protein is CASTRTASSTHGYTF.